Presented here are 26 T cell receptor beta chains from one specimen sequenced in a study of blood T cell repertoires in COVID-19. Method: immunoSEQ multiplex PCR; TCRdb's copy keeps in-frame clones and lacks some. This repertoire shows 35,000 to 50,000 clones, about 80% found once; its top ten account for less than 25%. Sample: peripheral blood. The receptor set was obtained from a woman in her fifties or sixties with acute or convalescent COVID-19.

The chain combines TRBV3-1 (or the pseudogene TRBV3-2) with TRBJ1-1, with 8 bases matching TRBD1. Germline V gene data show CDR1 as LGHDT and CDR2 as YNNKEL (reference sequence). J lost 11 bases, V lost 0 bases, and 5 bases had no gene match. The CDR3 runs 13 residues. The CDR3 region has the DNA TGTGCCAGCAGCCAAGACAGGGGGCGCGGGGCTTTCTTT. This codes for CASSQDRGRGAFF.

V usage is TRBV5-1 and J usage is TRBJ1-4; TRBD1 might be the D (5 bases). CDR3 length: 15 residues. Trimming stripped 0 bases from V and 7 bases from J, with 13 bases between. Looked up from germline, CDR1 is SGHRS and CDR2 is YFSETQ. CDR3 protein: CASSLALGGSEKLFF. CDR3 DNA: TGCGCCAGCAGCTTGGCCCTCGGGGGGAGTGAAAAACTGTTTTTT.

J is TRBJ2-7 and V is TRBV5-1; 12 bases line up with TRBD2. Germline CDR1 SGHRS, CDR2 YFSETQ. The CDR3 extends over 19 amino acids. V shed 3 bases, J shed 0 bases, and the junction held 13 bases outside the gene matches. The CDR3 DNA sequence: TGCGCCAGCAGCTCGCTGGGGACTAGCGGGTATACCGGCTCCTACGAGCAGTACTTC. Encoded protein: CASSSLGTSGYTGSYEQYF.

The J gene is TRBJ1-1, the V gene TRBV2; 7 positions agree with TRBD1. The CDR3 is 14 residues long. J lost 4 bases, V lost 4 bases, and 6 bases had no gene match. Germline-derived CDR1 and CDR2 are SNHLY and FYNNEI. CDR3 sequence (DNA): TGTGCCAGCAGTGGGCAGGGGGTCGGCACTGAAGCTTTCTTT. This encodes CASSGQGVGTEAFF.

The rearrangement joins TRBV3-1 (or the pseudogene TRBV3-2) to TRBJ1-3, with 7 nucleotides matching TRBD1. The CDR3 loop spans 15 amino acids. The ends lost 3 bases at V and 0 bases at J; junction bases unmatched: 2. CDR1 and CDR2 from the germline V gene are LGHDT and YNNKEL (reference sequence). This CDR3 reads CASSQGQSSGNTIYF. In DNA, the CDR3 is TGTGCCAGCAGCCAGGGACAGAGCTCTGGAAACACCATATATTTT.

The chain links TRBV27 to TRBJ1-1; TRBD1 matches at 9 bases. Germline CDR1 is MNHEY and CDR2 is SMNVEV (reference sequence). The CDR3 spans 16 residues. V lost 5 bases and J lost 4; bases outside the gene matches: 11. For the CDR3, the DNA is TGTGCCAGCAGTAAAGGGGACAGGGCCCAGGGCACTGAAGCTTTCTTT. Amino acid sequence: CASSKGDRAQGTEAFF.

The rearrangement uses TRBV9 and TRBJ1-4; D is possibly TRBD1 (5 bases). V was trimmed by 3 bases and J by 0 bases, leaving 9 bases between them. Germline V lookup: CDR1 SGDLS, CDR2 YYNGEE. The CDR3 extends over 15 amino acids. CDR3 amino acids: CASSARTSTNEKLFF. CDR3 sequence (DNA): TGTGCCAGCAGCGCCCGGACATCAACTAATGAAAAACTGTTTTTT.

The chain couples TRBV30 to TRBJ1-6; TRBD1 matches at 8 bases. The CDR3 consists of 13 residues. Germline V gene data show CDR1 as GTSNPN and CDR2 as SVGIG (reference sequence). V dropped 4 bases and J dropped 6; count of bases not matched to a gene: 2. The CDR3 region has the DNA TGTGCCTGGAACGACAGGGGTAATTCACCCCTCCACTTT. It encodes CAWNDRGNSPLHF.

The sample holds one count of this clone. The chain employs TRBV7-3 and TRBJ1-1; D is possibly TRBD1 (6 bases). Germline assignment: CDR1 SGHTA and CDR2 FQGTGA. The CDR3 consists of 17 residues. The V gene lost 5 bases and the J gene lost 0 bases, with 19 bases spanning the gap. As DNA, the CDR3 is TGTGCCAGCAGCGACGACCCGCGACAGGACATGAACACTGAAGCTTTCTTT. Translated, it gives CASSDDPRQDMNTEAFF.

This chain connects TRBV18 to TRBJ2-1; perhaps TRBD2 as D (5 bases). V was cut by 2 bases and J by 9 bases, with 11 bases left in between. CDR3 length: 13 residues. Per the germline V gene, CDR1 is KGHSH and CDR2 is LQKENI. The CDR3 is CASSPEGWGEQFF. In DNA form, the CDR3 reads TGTGCCAGCTCACCAGAGGGTTGGGGTGAGCAGTTCTTC. The full variable domain, rest sourced from reference TRBV18 and TRBJ2-1, is NAGVMQNPRHLVRRRGQEARLRCSPMKGHSHVYWYRQLPEEGLKFMVYLQKENIIDESGMPKERFSAEFPKEGPSILRIQQVVRGDSAAYFCASSPEGWGEQFFGPGTRLTVL.

This sequence joins TRBV19 and TRBJ1-2; 7 bases are a match to TRBD1. The V and J ends lost 3 bases and 6 bases, in that order; junction bases with no gene match: 4. Germline assignment: CDR1 LNHDA and CDR2 SQIVND (reference sequence). The CDR3 contains 13 residues. CDR3 nucleotides: TGTGCCAGTAGTATCGGGACAGTTCATGGCTACACCTTC. It codes for CASSIGTVHGYTF.

This sequence joins TRBV4-2 and TRBJ2-1; 10 nucleotides line up with TRBD2. CDR3 length: 15 residues. Unmatched junction bases numbered 5, after V lost 0 bases and J lost 9 bases. The V gene's germline CDR1 is LGHNA and CDR2 YNFKEQ. The CDR3, as DNA: TGTGCCAGCAGCCAAGACCAGCGGGGGGGCACTGAGCAGTTCTTC. This translates into CASSQDQRGGTEQFF.

The chain carries TRBV6-5 and TRBJ1-5; 9 bases fit TRBD1. In germline, CDR1 is MNHEY, CDR2 SVGAGI. V was pared by 4 bases and J by 5 bases, with 6 bases of the junction left unmatched. The CDR3 has 15 amino acids. The CDR3, as DNA: TGTGCCAGCAGTTTTTCACAGGGGGCGGATCAGCCCCAGCATTTT. It is translated as CASSFSQGADQPQHF.

J is TRBJ2-1 and V is TRBV27; 9 nucleotides match TRBD1. The junction had 7 bases not matched to a gene; V was cut back by 3 bases and J by 4 bases. Looked up from germline, CDR1 is MNHEY and CDR2 is SMNVEV (reference sequence). The CDR3 loop spans 16 amino acids. The CDR3 DNA reads as TGTGCCAGCAGTTTGGATGGACAGGGGACATACAATGAGCAGTTCTTC. This encodes CASSLDGQGTYNEQFF.

V and J are TRBV7-2 and TRBJ1-2; TRBD1 aligns across 11 bases. Germline assignment: CDR1 SGHTA and CDR2 FQGNSA. V shed 4 bases, J shed 6 bases, and the junction held 7 bases outside the gene matches. The CDR3 has 15 residues. Here the CDR3 reads CASSSPGQGGHGYTF. The CDR3 nucleotides are TGTGCCAGCAGCTCACCGGGACAGGGGGGTCATGGCTACACCTTC.

This clone was found a few times. The chain combines TRBV7-6 with TRBJ1-1; D is unresolved. Germline CDR1 reads SGHVS; CDR2 reads FNYEAQ. There are 16 residues in the CDR3. The V end was cut by 0 bases, the J end by 2 bases, with 13 bases between. The CDR3 DNA reads as TGTGCCAGCAGCTTAGCGCGGGGTGGAGTAAACACTGAAGCTTTCTTT. Translation: CASSLARGGVNTEAFF.

The chain links TRBV5-4 to TRBJ1-6; weak D call: TRBD1 (6 bases). The germline V and J ends were trimmed by 2 bases and 8 bases, with 14 bases remaining between them. The germline CDR1 and CDR2 sequences are SGHNT and YYREEE (reference sequence). The CDR3 sequence is 15 residues long. The CDR3, as DNA: TGTGCCAGCAGCTTCGACCGGGACATAGATTCACCCCTCCACTTT. It yields the protein CASSFDRDIDSPLHF.

This chain uses TRBV30 with TRBJ1-6; TRBD1 matches 9 bases. Losses at the gene ends were 2 bases for V and 9 bases for J; bases not matched to a gene: 8. Germline CDR1 reads GTSNPN; CDR2 reads SVGIG (reference sequence). CDR3 length: 15 residues. The CDR3 is CAWSPRDRVTSPLHF. The DNA for the CDR3 is TGTGCCTGGAGTCCGCGGGACAGGGTTACTTCACCCCTCCACTTT.

The rearrangement joins TRBV5-1 to TRBJ1-3; the D gene is possibly TRBD1 (5 bases). Per germline, CDR1 SGHRS and CDR2 YFSETQ. Trimming removed 4 bases at V and 4 bases at J, with 15 bases between. The CDR3 length is 15 residues. The chain's CDR3 is CASSPQAGLGNTIYF. The CDR3 bases are TGCGCCAGCAGCCCTCAGGCAGGGTTGGGAAACACCATATATTTT.

The gene calls are TRBV2 and TRBJ1-1, with 7 bases aligning to TRBD1. This CDR3 region has 13 residues. The V segment lost 9 bases and the J segment 10 bases; nucleotides outside the gene matches: 14. CDR1 is SNHLY, CDR2 FYNNEI, per germline. CDR3 bases: TGTGCCAGTACCAAGGGGGACAGTAGTGGAGCTTTCTTT. This sequence encodes CASTKGDSSGAFF.

The chain recombines TRBV3-1 (or the pseudogene TRBV3-2) with TRBJ1-3; TRBD1 is a possible D gene (6 bases). CDR1 and CDR2 (germline): LGHDT, YNNKEL (reference sequence). CDR3 length equals 16 residues. V lost 2 bases and J lost 7, with 18 bases in between. This CDR3 is CASSQQTGFGSNTIYF. DNA of the CDR3: TGTGCCAGCAGCCAACAAACAGGGTTCGGATCGAACACCATATATTTT.

This clone appeared once. The J gene is TRBJ1-1, the V gene TRBV5-1, with D unresolved. CDR1 and CDR2 (germline): SGHRS, YFSETQ. CDR3 length: 13 amino acids. With 3 bases removed from V and 7 bases from J, the gap between germline ends came to 13 bases. CDR3 in DNA: TGCGCCAGCAGCTATAGCCGGGGTCTTGAAGCTTTCTTT. Its translation: CASSYSRGLEAFF.

The rearrangement uses TRBV19 and TRBJ2-1; 8 nucleotides align to TRBD2. Germline V gives CDR1 LNHDA, CDR2 SQIVND (reference sequence). CDR3 length: 15 residues. J was trimmed by 6 bases and V by 6 bases; bases with no gene match: 10. This CDR3 is CASRIKRGNINEQFF. The CDR3 bases are TGTGCCAGTAGGATAAAGCGGGGGAATATCAATGAGCAGTTCTTC.

This chain connects TRBV6-5 to TRBJ2-2; the match to TRBD1 covers 8 bases. Trimming at V came to 5 bases and at J to 6 bases, leaving 2 bases not matched to a gene. CDR3 size: 13 residues. Per the germline V gene, CDR1 is MNHEY and CDR2 is SVGAGI. The CDR3 nucleotides are TGTGCCAGCAGTATGACAGGGGCCGGGGAGCTGTTTTTT. Translated, it gives CASSMTGAGELFF.

This clone was counted a few times. The V gene is TRBV5-5, the J gene TRBJ1-1; 7 positions agree with TRBD1. The V and J ends lost 5 bases and 5 bases, in that order; junction bases with no gene match: 15. There are 16 residues in the CDR3. The germline V gene has CDR1 SGHKS and CDR2 YYEKEE (reference sequence). The CDR3 protein is CASSSEATGAMTEAFF. The CDR3 DNA sequence: TGTGCCAGCAGTTCGGAAGCCACAGGGGCGATGACTGAAGCTTTCTTT.

There are a few counts of this clone. The V gene is TRBV6-5, the J gene TRBJ1-1; D is undetermined. V was trimmed by 8 bases and J by 5 bases, leaving 12 bases between them. Germline V gene data show CDR1 as MNHEY and CDR2 as SVGAGI. The CDR3 is 12 residues long. The CDR3 loop is CASGSGGTEAFF. The CDR3 region has the DNA TGTGCCAGCGGCTCGGGAGGGACTGAAGCTTTCTTT.